These 30 T cell receptor beta chains originate from one sample sequenced in a study of control samples from healthy donors and cancer patients. Profiling relied on immunoSEQ multiplex PCR, and the TCRdb table lists in-frame clones only, not all of them. The table has some 87,000 clones, 75% to 85% seen once; the top ten hold roughly 10%. The sample consisted of PBMCs. The source is a man aged 55 to 70 with head and neck cancer.

This clone was observed a single time. This sequence joins TRBV19 and TRBJ2-6, with unresolved D. Germline V gives CDR1 LNHDA, CDR2 SQIVND (reference sequence). This CDR3 is built from 14 residues. V lost 5 bases and J lost 0, with 5 bases in between. The CDR3 loop is CASSYNSGANVLTF. DNA for the CDR3: TGTGCCAGTAGTTACAACTCTGGGGCCAACGTCCTGACTTTC. Filled out from reference TRBV19 and TRBJ2-6, the complete variable domain reads DGGITQSPKYLFRKEGQNVTLSCEQNLNHDAMYWYRQDPGQGLRLIYYSQIVNDFQKGDIAEGYSVSREKKESFPLTVTSAQKNPTAFYLCASSYNSGANVLTFGAGSRLTVL.

This chain links TRBV28 with TRBJ2-7; D is undetermined. The CDR3 consists of 12 residues. Germline assignment: CDR1 MDHEN and CDR2 SYDVKM. V shed 5 bases and J shed 2 bases, with 7 bases lying between them. CDR3 sequence (DNA): TGTGCCAGCAGTCCGCCTACCTACGAGCAGTACTTC. This codes for CASSPPTYEQYF.

For this clone: The junction and the germline gene differ at one end; a read error may be behind it. The chain carries TRBV6-5 and TRBJ2-4; 7 bases are shared with TRBD2. The CDR3 spans 14 residues. The germline V gene has CDR1 MNHEY and CDR2 SVGAGI. CDR3 in amino acids: CASWGGTSGNVQYF. CDR3 coding DNA: TGTGCCAGCTGGGGGGGGACGAGTGGAAACGTTCAGTACTTC.

The gene calls are TRBV5-1 and TRBJ1-1, with TRBD1 matching 8 bases. CDR3 length: 13 amino acids. Germline CDR1 SGHRS, CDR2 YFSETQ. J gave up 3 bases and V 7 bases, and 5 bases lay outside the gene matches. In DNA, the CDR3 is TGCGCCAGCGGACAGGGTGTTGACACTGAAGCTTTCTTT. This codes for CASGQGVDTEAFF. Filled out from reference TRBV5-1 and TRBJ1-1, the complete variable domain reads KAGVTQTPRYLIKTRGQQVTLSCSPISGHRSVSWYQQTPGQGLQFLFEYFSETQRNKGNFPGRFSGRQFSNSRSEMNVSTLELGDSALYLCASGQGVDTEAFFGQGTRLTVV.

CDR3 region: CASSDYDSQETQYF. CDR3 bases: TGTGCCAGCAGTGATTATGACAGCCAAGAGACCCAGTACTTC. The J gene is TRBJ2-5, the V gene TRBV2; the D gene is possibly TRBD1 (5 bases). This CDR3 has 14 amino acids. The V gene lost 3 bases and the J gene lost 1 base, with 9 bases spanning the gap. The germline V gene has CDR1 SNHLY and CDR2 FYNNEI.

The genes are TRBV19 and TRBJ1-2; D unresolved. CDR1 LNHDA and CDR2 SQIVND come from the germline V gene (reference sequence). The CDR3 totals 13 residues. The V end was cut by 0 bases, the J end by 2 bases, with 4 bases between. CDR3: CASSIDDNYGYTF. The DNA of the CDR3 is TGTGCCAGTAGTATAGACGACAACTATGGCTACACCTTC.

The chain carries TRBV15 and TRBJ2-7; D is undetermined. The CDR3 runs 14 residues. Germline values: CDR1 LNHNV, CDR2 YYDKDF (reference sequence). V was trimmed by 0 bases and J by 5 bases, leaving 11 bases between them. The CDR3 reads CATSRDVVVNEQYF. CDR3 sequence (DNA): TGTGCCACCAGCAGAGATGTAGTTGTGAACGAGCAGTACTTC.

This clone was picked up a small number of times. The chain uses TRBV18 and TRBJ1-6; no clear D. The V gene's germline CDR1 is KGHSH and CDR2 LQKENI. The CDR3 sequence is 13 residues long. V was trimmed by 6 bases and J by 8 bases, leaving 11 bases between them. The CDR3 reads CASSHGRDSPLHF. As DNA, the CDR3 is TGTGCCAGCTCCCACGGGAGGGATTCACCCCTCCACTTT. Full variable domain (outside the CDR3, taken from reference TRBV18 and TRBJ1-6): NAGVMQNPRHLVRRRGQEARLRCSPMKGHSHVYWYRQLPEEGLKFMVYLQKENIIDESGMPKERFSAEFPKEGPSILRIQQVVRGDSAAYFCASSHGRDSPLHFGNGTRLTVT.

The chain is built from TRBV28 and TRBJ2-5, with TRBD2 matching over 8 bases. The CDR3 contains 15 residues. Germline CDR1 and CDR2: MDHEN and SYDVKM. V shed 6 bases, J shed 2 bases, and the junction held 8 bases outside the gene matches. This chain's CDR3 is CASSSSGAGQETQYF. The CDR3 DNA reads TGTGCCAGCAGCAGTAGCGGGGCAGGACAAGAGACCCAGTACTTC.

The CDR3 coding sequence is TGCGCCAGCAGCTTGCAGGGTCACAGCAATCAGCCCCAGCATTTT. This codes for CASSLQGHSNQPQHF. The chain recombines TRBV5-1 with TRBJ1-5; a possible D gene is TRBD1 (5 bases). Deletions cut 1 base from V and 1 base from J, with 9 bases between. Germline V gene data show CDR1 as SGHRS and CDR2 as YFSETQ. This CDR3 has 15 amino acids.

V usage is TRBV11-2 and J usage is TRBJ1-3; no reliable D call. The germline V gene has CDR1 SGHAT and CDR2 FQNNGV. With 5 bases removed from V and 3 bases from J, the gap between germline ends came to 17 bases. The CDR3 contains 16 residues. CDR3 nucleotides: TGTGCCAGCAGCCCTACCACGTCCCTGGTTGGAAACACCATATATTTT. Its translation: CASSPTTSLVGNTIYF.

This chain uses TRBV28 with TRBJ2-4; D might be TRBD1 (6 bases). The CDR3 has 16 amino acids. Germline-derived CDR1 and CDR2 are MDHEN and SYDVKM. Trimming stripped 5 bases from V and 0 bases from J, with 14 bases between. CDR3 protein: CASSTTGQGAKNIQYF. DNA of the CDR3: TGTGCCAGCAGTACTACAGGGCAGGGAGCCAAAAACATTCAGTACTTC. The whole variable domain, filled in from reference TRBV28 and TRBJ2-4, reads DVKVTQSSRYLVKRTGEKVFLECVQDMDHENMFWYRQDPGLGLRLIYFSYDVKMKEKGDIPEGYSVSREKKERFSLILESASTNQTSMYLCASSTTGQGAKNIQYFGAGTRLSVL.

V and J are TRBV7-9 and TRBJ2-7; 10 nucleotides match TRBD1. Germline V gene data show CDR1 as SEHNR and CDR2 as FQNEAQ (reference sequence). The CDR3 is made up of 14 amino acids. The trim removed 5 bases at V and 4 bases at J, leaving 5 bases unmatched. CDR3 loop: CASSHRDRGYEQYF. CDR3 coding DNA: TGTGCCAGCAGCCACCGGGACAGGGGTTACGAGCAGTACTTC.

The V and J genes are TRBV4-1 and TRBJ2-3, with D unclear. Germline V gene data show CDR1 as MGHRA and CDR2 as YSYEKL. V was clipped by 1 base and J by 4 bases, with 12 bases between them. The CDR3 sequence is 15 residues long. CDR3 region: CASSQGTGFADTQYF. The CDR3 DNA reads as TGCGCCAGCAGCCAAGGGACCGGGTTCGCAGATACGCAGTATTTT.

This chain links TRBV11-2 with TRBJ2-7; TRBD2 is a possible D gene (6 bases). V lost 4 bases to trimming and J lost 2 bases, with 15 bases between them. The CDR3 is 15 residues long. Germline CDR1 reads SGHAT; CDR2 reads FQNNGV. The CDR3 spells CASSSPRREPYEQYF. CDR3 DNA sequence: TGTGCCAGCAGCTCCCCCCGGAGGGAGCCCTACGAGCAGTACTTC. The complete variable domain, with remaining parts taken from reference TRBV11-2 and TRBJ2-7, reads EAGVAQSPRYKIIEKRQSVAFWCNPISGHATLYWYQQILGQGPKLLIQFQNNGVVDDSQLPKDRFSAERLKGVDSTLKIQPAKLEDSAVYLCASSSPRREPYEQYFGPGTRLTVT.

V and J are TRBV28 and TRBJ2-7; perhaps TRBD1 as D (6 bases). V was shortened by 4 bases and J by 4 bases, with 20 bases between the two germline ends. Germline V CDR1 and CDR2: MDHEN, SYDVKM. The CDR3 runs to 16 residues. Here the CDR3 reads CASSSANEGGRYEQYF. The CDR3 bases are TGTGCCAGCAGTTCAGCTAATGAAGGGGGAAGGTACGAGCAGTACTTC. The whole variable domain, remainder taken from reference TRBV28 and TRBJ2-7, is DVKVTQSSRYLVKRTGEKVFLECVQDMDHENMFWYRQDPGLGLRLIYFSYDVKMKEKGDIPEGYSVSREKKERFSLILESASTNQTSMYLCASSSANEGGRYEQYFGPGTRLTVT.

V gene TRBV6-5 combines with J gene TRBJ2-1; the match to TRBD2 covers 11 bases. Per germline, CDR1 MNHEY and CDR2 SVGAGI. CDR3 length: 14 amino acids. Trimming took 7 bases from V and 14 from J; bases not matched to a gene: 13. The chain's CDR3 is CASIGGALAGVEFF. The CDR3 DNA reads as TGTGCCAGCATTGGGGGGGCACTAGCGGGAGTGGAGTTCTTC.

The V gene is TRBV18, the J gene TRBJ1-4; no reliable D call. V was trimmed by 5 bases and J by 6 bases, leaving 13 bases between them. The CDR3 is 14 amino acids. CDR1 is KGHSH, CDR2 LQKENI, per germline. The CDR3 spells CASSLGFGDEKLFF. The CDR3 region has the DNA TGTGCCAGCTCATTGGGGTTTGGAGATGAAAAACTGTTTTTT.

CDR3 in amino acids: CASSLGAGGPNIQYF. CDR3 bases: TGCGCCAGCAGCTTGGGTGCGGGAGGGCCGAACATTCAGTACTTC. This chain links TRBV5-1 with TRBJ2-4; 9 bases are a match to TRBD2. J gave up 7 bases and V 0 bases, and 5 bases lay outside the gene matches. Germline values: CDR1 SGHRS, CDR2 YFSETQ. The CDR3 runs to 15 residues.

The chain uses TRBV6-2 or TRBV6-3 and TRBJ2-7, with 10 bases aligning to TRBD2. With V trimmed by 6 bases and J by 3 bases, 8 bases remained unmatched. The CDR3 consists of 15 residues. From germline, CDR1 is MNHEY and CDR2 SVGEGT. DNA for the CDR3: TGTGCCAGCAGCCGTTATATAGCGGGAGGCTACGAGCAGTACTTC. Protein sequence: CASSRYIAGGYEQYF.

The CDR3 bases are TGTGCCAGCAGCCGGGGACTAGCGGTGGAACGGGAGCTGTTTTTT. Its protein is CASSRGLAVERELFF. The chain joins TRBV3-1 (or the pseudogene TRBV3-2) to TRBJ2-2, with 11 nucleotides matching TRBD2. V lost 4 bases to trimming and J lost 9 bases; unmatched junction nucleotides: 7. Germline CDR1 is LGHDT and CDR2 is YNNKEL (reference sequence). CDR3 length: 15 amino acids.

The rearrangement links TRBV29-1 to TRBJ1-3; D remains unclear. Germline CDR1 reads SQVTM; CDR2 reads ANQGSEA. The germline V and J ends were trimmed by 3 bases and 4 bases, with 13 bases remaining between them. CDR3 size: 14 residues. The CDR3 DNA is TGCAGCGTTGAGCCCCGGAGGATGGGAAACACCATATATTTT. Its translation is CSVEPRRMGNTIYF.

The chain joins TRBV10-3 to TRBJ2-7, with 12 bases identical to TRBD2. Germline CDR1 is ENHRY and CDR2 is SYGVKD. The V segment lost 0 bases and the J segment 3 bases; nucleotides outside the gene matches: 0. The CDR3 runs 15 residues. The CDR3 sequence: CAISESTSGSYEQYF. DNA for the CDR3: TGTGCCATCAGTGAGTCGACTAGCGGGAGCTACGAGCAGTACTTC.

The rearrangement joins TRBV2 to TRBJ2-1; 9 positions match TRBD2. Germline CDR1 reads SNHLY; CDR2 reads FYNNEI. V trimming: 8 bases; J trimming: 0 bases; junction bases outside the gene matches: 2. CDR3 size: 14 residues. CDR3 loop: CASRSGSSYNEQFF. The CDR3 DNA reads as TGTGCCAGCCGTAGCGGGAGCTCCTACAATGAGCAGTTCTTC. Variable domain in full (rest from reference TRBV2 and TRBJ2-1): EPEVTQTPSHQVTQMGQEVILRCVPISNHLYFYWYRQILGQKVEFLVSFYNNEISEKSEIFDDQFSVERPDGSNFTLKIRSTKLEDSAMYFCASRSGSSYNEQFFGPGTRLTVL.

The chain couples TRBV2 to TRBJ1-5; the D is unclear. The CDR3 is made up of 15 amino acids. V was clipped by 7 bases and J by 0 bases, with 13 bases between them. Germline assignment: CDR1 SNHLY and CDR2 FYNNEI. CDR3 DNA sequence: TGTGCCAGCATGGAGGGAGTAAATAGCAATCAGCCCCAGCATTTT. Its translation: CASMEGVNSNQPQHF.

The V call is TRBV7-9, the J call TRBJ1-4; perhaps TRBD1 as D (5 bases). V lost 5 bases and J 0 bases, leaving 16 bases between the germline ends. The CDR3 consists of 17 residues. Germline loops: CDR1 SEHNR, CDR2 FQNEAQ (reference sequence). The CDR3 DNA reads TGTGCCAGCAGCCCTAGACAGCGATTTGCAACTAATGAAAAACTGTTTTTT. Protein: CASSPRQRFATNEKLFF.

The chain has TRBV7-9 and TRBJ2-7, with D perhaps matching TRBD1 or TRBD2 (5 bases each). The CDR3 loop spans 19 amino acids. The germline CDR1 and CDR2 sequences are SEHNR and FQNEAQ (reference sequence). Trimming stripped 5 bases from V and 2 bases from J, with 28 bases between. In DNA, the CDR3 is TGTGCCAGCAGCCCTCGGGACGCCTCCTGGGGTTTATCACCCTACGAGCAGTACTTC. Translation gives CASSPRDASWGLSPYEQYF.

The chain couples TRBV6-1 to TRBJ1-4; D uncertain. Germline lookup yields CDR1 MNHNS and CDR2 SASEGT. V gave up 1 base and J gave up 2 bases, with 5 bases separating them. The CDR3 length is 14 residues. The CDR3 coding sequence is TGTGCCAGCAGTGAAGGGAGGACTAATGAAAAACTGTTTTTT. This translates into CASSEGRTNEKLFF.

This chain joins TRBV6-5 and TRBJ1-2, with D uncertain. The V end lost 2 bases, the J end lost 4 bases, and 11 bases lay between the germline ends. Germline CDR1 is MNHEY and CDR2 is SVGAGI. This CDR3 is built from 14 residues. The CDR3 coding sequence is TGTGCCAGCAGTTACCTCAGCACCTCCTATGGCTACACCTTC. This gives the protein CASSYLSTSYGYTF.

This chain joins TRBV6-6 and TRBJ2-1; 8 bases are a match to TRBD1. Germline CDR1 and CDR2: MNHNY and SVGAGI (reference sequence). The CDR3 extends over 20 amino acids. The junction had 24 bases not matched to a gene; V was cut back by 5 bases and J by 6 bases. CDR3 in amino acids: CASSRRLWTGITSTGNEQFF. For the CDR3, the DNA is TGTGCCAGCAGTCGCAGACTATGGACAGGGATCACTAGTACGGGCAATGAGCAGTTCTTC.